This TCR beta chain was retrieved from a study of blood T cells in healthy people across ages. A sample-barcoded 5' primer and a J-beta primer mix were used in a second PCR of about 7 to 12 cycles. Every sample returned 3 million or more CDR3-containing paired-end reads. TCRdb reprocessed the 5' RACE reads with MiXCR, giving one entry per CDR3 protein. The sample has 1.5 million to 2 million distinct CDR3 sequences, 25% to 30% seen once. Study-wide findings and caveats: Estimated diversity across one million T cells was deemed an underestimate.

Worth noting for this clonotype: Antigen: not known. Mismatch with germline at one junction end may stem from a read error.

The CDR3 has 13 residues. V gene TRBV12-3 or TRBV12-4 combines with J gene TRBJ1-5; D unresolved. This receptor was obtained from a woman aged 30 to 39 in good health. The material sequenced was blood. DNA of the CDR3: TGTGCCTGCAGCCGTAGGACTGGTCAGCCCCAGCATTTT. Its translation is CACSRRTGQPQHF.